The TCR beta chain described here comes from a study of T cell responses to AZD1222 COVID-19 vaccine (dated by TCRdb to the early 2020s). Regarding the study in general: A total of more than 230 trial participants underwent TCR sequencing, of whom roughly 210 received two doses of AZD1222 and 26 received two doses of the MenACWY control vaccine. Enrollment into the trials was organized by age into subgroups of 18-55, 56-69 and 70-plus years, and those subgroups contained roughly 150, 30 and 60 TCR-sequenced participants, respectively. The paper as a whole reports these results and caveats: CD4 TCRs associated with the vaccine covered the entire spike protein, and the dominant responses were in regions 160-218 and 743-854. Only 5 to 7 AZD1222 recipients were SARS-CoV-2 seropositive at baseline, limiting conclusions about previously exposed vaccinees. Because no day 14 peak-response samples were available, the repertoires could be characterized only after the peak T cell response. Participants were mostly white British and included more females than males, and it was suggested by the authors that clonal diversity may have been underestimated. Reportedly, almost half of the unique spike-specific TCRs recognized epitopes lying outside the regions that are mutated in the B.1.351 and B.1.1.7 variants. Spike-specific TCR breadth and depth rose significantly after two AZD1222 doses compared with day 0 and with MenACWY recipients. The 56-69-year group was small, and its depth increase did not reach significance, likely because of low power.

The junction shows trimming of 4 bases on V and 2 bases on J, and the gene matches do not reach 8 bases of it. Taken from cysteine to phenylalanine, the CDR3 has 16 residues. Only the CDR3 DNA is retained, 48 bases long and in frame from the first base. The germline V gene specifies LGHNA as CDR1 and YSLEER as CDR2. This clone was seen once. The target of this receptor is not known. No much larger clonotype is one base removed from it; base qualities were not supplied. The time point label, read with the paper, signifies: baseline before first vaccination. This sample's treatment or condition label indicates: meningococcal conjugate vaccine given as trial control. Samples from vaccinated people were obtained from the UK trials COV001 and COV002, which included a single-blind randomized controlled phase 2/3 trial of AZD1222 (ChAdOx1 nCoV-19) in healthy adults. For TCRbeta chain sequencing, PBMC samples were collected from trial participants at day 0 and at day 28 after the second dose.

The CDR3 regions of human TCRbeta chains were analyzed by immunosequencing. The authors processed their data as follows. Repertoire TCRs were checked for matches against a reference library of SARS-CoV-2-specific TCRs that had been generated using the MIRA antigen-specificity platform. Breadth was defined as the fraction of unique TCRs that were SARS-CoV-2-associated, and depth was defined as the fraction of total T cells that were SARS-CoV-2-associated. Using the MIRA data, every spike-specific TCR was mapped to the spike region that the TCR reacted to and assigned to either a CD4 or a CD8 class. Log10-transformed breadth and depth values were compared by one-way ANOVA with Sidak's multiple comparisons tests. TCRdb holds this immuneACCESS table with in-frame rearrangements only. Some clones are missing; in checked studies, unresolved V genes explain under half, and the rest has no known cause. V, J and clone size were drawn from that table, and D and trimming were deduced from the DNA. The sample table holds about 60,000 clones, of which 85% to 90% were seen once. The ten largest make up around 20% of the sample.

The sequence came from an adult in good health. This sample comprised peripheral blood, obtained on day 0 of MenACWY control vaccination. The receptor chain draws on TRBV4-3 and TRBJ2-3, with 8 bases matching TRBD2. The CDR3 has the sequence CASSPLASGPTDTQYF. The DNA sequence is TGCGCCAGCAGCCCCCTGGCTAGCGGGCCCACAGATACGCAGTATTTT.